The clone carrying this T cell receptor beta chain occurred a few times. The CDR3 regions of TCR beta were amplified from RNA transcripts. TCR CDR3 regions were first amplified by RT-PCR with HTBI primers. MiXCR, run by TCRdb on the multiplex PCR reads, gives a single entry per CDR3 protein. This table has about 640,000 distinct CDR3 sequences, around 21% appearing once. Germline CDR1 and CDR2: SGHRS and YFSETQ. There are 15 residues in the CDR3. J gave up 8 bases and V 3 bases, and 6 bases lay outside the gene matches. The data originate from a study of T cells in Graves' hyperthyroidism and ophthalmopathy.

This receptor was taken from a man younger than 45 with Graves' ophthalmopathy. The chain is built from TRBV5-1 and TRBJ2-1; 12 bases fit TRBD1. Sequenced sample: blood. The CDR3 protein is CASSSGTGGKYEQFF. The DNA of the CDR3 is TGCGCCAGCAGCTCCGGGACAGGGGGCAAGTATGAGCAGTTCTTC.